This T cell receptor beta chain is drawn from a study of T cells after yellow fever vaccination. Study-level information: Libraries from low-cell-number fractions were prepared with the SMART-Seq v4 Ultra Low Input RNA kit.

TCRdb reanalysed the 5' RACE reads using MiXCR and keeps one entry per CDR3 protein. Among hundreds of thousands of distinct CDR3 sequences, about 19% were seen once, and the ten largest hold 15% to 20%. This clonotype has at least ten counts. The antigen remains unidentified. Trimming removed 4 bases from V and 4 bases from J, with 16 bases in between. This CDR3 is 16 amino acids long. Germline V lookup: CDR1 SGHTA, CDR2 FQGNSA. Study results and limitations: When the response was secondary, it was weaker but reached its peak faster, day 5 versus 15. A small share of clonotypes appeared in both CD4 and CD8 compartments.

The sample here was PBMCs, taken before the yellow fever booster vaccination. The sequence was collected from a man aged 18 to 29 who received the YFV17D yellow fever vaccine. The V gene is TRBV7-2, the J gene TRBJ2-2, with D unresolved. CDR3: CASSSSRNPGTGELFF. The CDR3 DNA reads TGTGCCAGCAGCTCATCCAGGAATCCAGGCACCGGGGAGCTGTTTTTT.